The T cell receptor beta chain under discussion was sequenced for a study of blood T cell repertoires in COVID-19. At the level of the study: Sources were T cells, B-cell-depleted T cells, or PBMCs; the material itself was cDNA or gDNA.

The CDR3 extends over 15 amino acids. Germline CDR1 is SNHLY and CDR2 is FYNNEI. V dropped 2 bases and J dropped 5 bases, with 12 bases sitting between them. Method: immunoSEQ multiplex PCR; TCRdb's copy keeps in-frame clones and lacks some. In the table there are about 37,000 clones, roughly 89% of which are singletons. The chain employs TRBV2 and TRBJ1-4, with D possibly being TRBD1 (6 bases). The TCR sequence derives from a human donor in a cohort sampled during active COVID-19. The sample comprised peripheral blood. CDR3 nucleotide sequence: TGTGCCAGCAGTGAAATAACAGGGATAAATGAAAAACTGTTTTTT. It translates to CASSEITGINEKLFF.